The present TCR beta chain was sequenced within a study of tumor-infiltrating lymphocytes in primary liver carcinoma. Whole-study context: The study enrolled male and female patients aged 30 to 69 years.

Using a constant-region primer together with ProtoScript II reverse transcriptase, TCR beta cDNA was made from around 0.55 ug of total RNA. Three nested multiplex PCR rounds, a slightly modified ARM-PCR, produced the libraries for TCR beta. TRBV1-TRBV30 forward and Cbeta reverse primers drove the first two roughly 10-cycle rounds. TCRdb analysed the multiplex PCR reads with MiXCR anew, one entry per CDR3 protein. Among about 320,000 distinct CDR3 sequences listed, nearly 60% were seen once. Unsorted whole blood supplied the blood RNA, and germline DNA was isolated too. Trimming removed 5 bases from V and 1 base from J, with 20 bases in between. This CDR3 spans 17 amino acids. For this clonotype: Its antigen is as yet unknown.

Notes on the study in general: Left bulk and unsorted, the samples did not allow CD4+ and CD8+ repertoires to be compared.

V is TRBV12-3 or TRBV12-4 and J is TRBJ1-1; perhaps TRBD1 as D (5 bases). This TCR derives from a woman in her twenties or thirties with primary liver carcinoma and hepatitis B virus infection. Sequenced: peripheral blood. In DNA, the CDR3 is TGTGCCAGCAGTCCGGACATGTCGGTCACCGGGAACACTGAAGCTTTCTTT. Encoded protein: CASSPDMSVTGNTEAFF.